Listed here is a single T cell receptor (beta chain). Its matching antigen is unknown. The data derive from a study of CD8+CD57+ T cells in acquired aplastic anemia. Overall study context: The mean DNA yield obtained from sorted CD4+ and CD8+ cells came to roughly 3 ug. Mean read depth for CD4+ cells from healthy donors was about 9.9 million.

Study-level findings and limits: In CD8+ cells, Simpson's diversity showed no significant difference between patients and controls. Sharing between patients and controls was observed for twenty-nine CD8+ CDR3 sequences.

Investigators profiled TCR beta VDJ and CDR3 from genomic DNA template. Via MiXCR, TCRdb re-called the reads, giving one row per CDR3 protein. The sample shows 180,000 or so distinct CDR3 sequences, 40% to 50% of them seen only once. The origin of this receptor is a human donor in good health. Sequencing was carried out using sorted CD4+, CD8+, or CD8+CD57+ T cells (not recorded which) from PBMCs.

The CDR3 DNA sequence: TGTGCCACCAGTGATTCAACTAGCGGGAGGGGGAATGAGCAGTTCTTC. It is translated as CATSDSTSGRGNEQFF. This rearrangement joins TRBV24-1 to TRBJ2-1, with TRBD2 matching over 13 bases. The CDR3 runs 16 residues. Looked up from germline, CDR1 is KGHDR and CDR2 is SFDVKD. With 2 bases clipped from V and 7 bases from J, the junction kept 4 bases outside the gene matches.